This is a list of T cell receptor beta chains from one sample in a study of blood T cell repertoires in COVID-19. TCRdb's table, derived via immunoSEQ multiplex PCR, lists solely in-frame clones and lacks some. Found here are approximately 160,000 clones, approximately 86% of them singletons; the top ten hold approximately 1.3%. The source material was peripheral blood. Receptors were obtained from a man aged 55-75 years who had recovered from COVID-19. CDR3s include the opening cysteine and the closing phenylalanine or tryptophan. D genes are given only for firm matches. Expanded clones are given a class, and other clones once, few, many or no size at all.

J gene | clone size | CDR3 length | D gene | V gene | CDR3 DNA | CDR3 protein
TRBJ1-5 | . | 14 | . | TRBV7-2 | TGTGCCAGCAGCAGTGACAGCTCCAATCAGCCCCAGCATTTT | CASSSDSSNQPQHF
TRBJ1-1 | . | 14 | . | TRBV16 | TGTGCCAGCTCGGGGGTAATGGTGAACACTGAAGCTTTCTTT | CASSGVMVNTEAFF
TRBJ1-3 | . | 15 | . | TRBV18 | TGTGCCAGCTCACCAGGGCACACCTCTGGAAACACCATATATTTT | CASSPGHTSGNTIYF
TRBJ2-2 | . | 16 | TRBD1 | TRBV29-1 | TGCAGCGCCCCGAGACAGGGTGGGACGAACACCGGGGAGCTGTTTTTT | CSAPRQGGTNTGELFF
TRBJ2-7 | . | 14 | . | TRBV27 | TGTGCCAGCAGTCCAGGGACATTCTTCTACGAGCAGTACTTC | CASSPGTFFYEQYF
TRBJ2-7 | . | 14 | TRBD1 | TRBV9 | TGTGCCAGCAGCTTCCGGACAGGGGTGGGAGAGCAGTACTTC | CASSFRTGVGEQYF
TRBJ2-7 | . | 15 | TRBD2 | TRBV6-4 | TGTGCCAGCAGCGTCGTTGGGGGGGAATTCTACGAGCAGTACTTC | CASSVVGGEFYEQYF
TRBJ1-2 | . | 14 | TRBD1 | TRBV5-1 | TGCGCCAGCAGCTTGAATCAGGGACAGTTCGGCTACACCTTC | CASSLNQGQFGYTF
TRBJ2-2 | . | 16 | . | TRBV19 | TGTGCCAGTAGTATATTGGGGGCTATGGGTACCGGGGAGCTGTTTTTT | CASSILGAMGTGELFF
TRBJ1-1 | few | 15 | TRBD1 | TRBV6-5 | TGTGCCAGCAGTTTACAGGGGGGACAGAACACTGAAGCTTTCTTT | CASSLQGGQNTEAFF